This entry lists 26 T cell receptor beta chains sequenced from one sample in a study of T cells after yellow fever vaccination. TCRdb re-called the 5' RACE reads with MiXCR, one entry per CDR3 protein. The repertoire holds approximately 600,000 distinct CDR3 sequences, with over 9% as singletons. The sequencing used PBMCs, collected on the day of the yellow fever booster vaccination. These receptors were collected from a man in his thirties or forties who received the YFV17D yellow fever vaccine.

The chain carries TRBV5-1 and TRBJ2-5; 11 bases are a match to TRBD2. Trimming removed 3 bases from V and 5 bases from J; junction bases left unmatched: 6. CDR1 and CDR2 (germline): SGHRS, YFSETQ. The CDR3 loop spans 15 amino acids. CDR3 amino acids: CASSSTSGSWETQYF. Here the CDR3 DNA reads TGCGCCAGCAGCTCTACTAGCGGGAGCTGGGAGACCCAGTACTTC. Looking up the rest from reference TRBV5-1 and TRBJ2-5 gives the full variable domain: KAGVTQTPRYLIKTRGQQVTLSCSPISGHRSVSWYQQTPGQGLQFLFEYFSETQRNKGNFPGRFSGRQFSNSRSEMNVSTLELGDSALYLCASSSTSGSWETQYFGPGTRLLVL.

This clonotype was recorded many times. The chain uses TRBV7-8 and TRBJ2-1; D is perhaps TRBD2 (6 bases). The V and J ends lost 5 bases and 11 bases respectively, with 16 bases between them. Germline loops: CDR1 SGHVS, CDR2 FQNEAQ. This CDR3 region has 13 residues. In DNA, the CDR3 is TGTGCCAGCAGCCCCCGCGCCGGAGGGAAGCAGTTCTTC. Translation: CASSPRAGGKQFF.

The chain combines TRBV5-6 with TRBJ1-6; D not resolved. The CDR3 is 13 amino acids. CDR1 and CDR2 (germline): SGHDT, YYEEEE. V gave up 0 bases and J gave up 3 bases, with 1 base separating them. The CDR3 nucleotides read TGTGCCAGCAGCTTGGACTATAATTCACCCCTCCACTTT. This encodes CASSLDYNSPLHF.

The chain has TRBV4-2 and TRBJ1-1; D perhaps matches TRBD1 (5 bases). The CDR3 covers 15 residues. The V gene lost 0 bases and the J gene lost 5 bases, with 13 bases spanning the gap. Per the germline V gene, CDR1 is LGHNA and CDR2 is YNFKEQ. The CDR3 here is CASSQDRGRRTEAFF. CDR3 DNA sequence: TGTGCCAGCAGCCAAGATCGGGGGAGGAGGACTGAAGCTTTCTTT.

The V gene is TRBV9, the J gene TRBJ2-2, with D possibly TRBD2 on 5 matching bases. This CDR3 is built from 14 residues. Germline V CDR1 and CDR2: SGDLS, YYNGEE. Trimming took off 0 bases at V and 13 bases at J, with 16 bases between the two ends. CDR3 DNA sequence: TGTGCCAGCAGCGTAGACCCCTCACGACGGGGGCTGTTTTTT. Translating gives CASSVDPSRRGLFF.

This clonotype was seen a few times. This sequence joins TRBV5-1 and TRBJ2-6, with 9 bases aligning to TRBD1. V was pared by 6 bases and J by 3 bases, with 7 bases of the junction left unmatched. Germline CDR1 and CDR2: SGHRS and YFSETQ. CDR3 length: 16 residues. Here the CDR3 DNA reads TGCGCCAGCATGAGCTACAGGGGGCATGGGGCCAACGTCCTGACTTTC. Its translation is CASMSYRGHGANVLTF.

The chain has TRBV27 and TRBJ2-7; 8 bases fit TRBD2. V lost 10 bases to trimming and J lost 4 bases; unmatched junction nucleotides: 12. From germline, CDR1 is MNHEY and CDR2 SMNVEV (reference sequence). This CDR3 is 14 amino acids long. As DNA, the CDR3 is TGTGCCACTGCTGCTTTTAGCGGGACGTACGAGCAGTACTTC. Translated, it gives CATAAFSGTYEQYF.

This clonotype was detected only a few times. This sequence joins TRBV6-1 and TRBJ2-7, with TRBD2 matching over 7 bases. The CDR3 has 14 residues. Germline CDR1 is MNHNS and CDR2 is SASEGT. With V trimmed by 5 bases and J by 0 bases, 4 bases remained unmatched. The CDR3 protein is CASSQGLGSYEQYF. The CDR3 coding sequence is TGTGCCAGCAGTCAAGGACTAGGCTCCTACGAGCAGTACTTC.

This sequence joins TRBV6-5 and TRBJ2-2; D is undetermined. CDR1 is MNHEY and CDR2 is SVGAGI in the germline V gene. The CDR3 contains 14 residues. V gave up 7 bases and J gave up 6 bases, with 15 bases separating them. CDR3 DNA: TGTGCCAGCATCTTCTCGATGAAGGCCGGGGAGCTGTTTTTT. Protein sequence: CASIFSMKAGELFF.

This clonotype appeared a few times. The V and J genes are TRBV19 and TRBJ2-1, with TRBD2 identical over 13 bases. The V and J ends lost 5 bases and 9 bases, in that order; junction bases with no gene match: 10. The CDR3 extends over 16 amino acids. Germline V lookup: CDR1 LNHDA, CDR2 SQIVND (reference sequence). DNA of the CDR3: TGTGCCAGTAGTCGTTTACTAGCGGGAGGGCCGAGTGAGCAGTTCTTC. Translating it yields CASSRLLAGGPSEQFF.

This clonotype was observed many times. This chain joins TRBV30 and TRBJ2-1; D uncertain. V was pared by 0 bases and J by 8 bases, with 14 bases between. The CDR3 length is 14 residues. The germline V gene encodes CDR1 GTSNPN and CDR2 SVGIG (reference sequence). The DNA of the CDR3 is TGTGCCTGGAGTGTACCCCTCGACCCCCATGAGCAGTTCTTC. Protein product: CAWSVPLDPHEQFF.

V usage is TRBV6-1 and J usage is TRBJ1-6; D gene ambiguous. Trimming shortened V by 6 bases and J by 7 bases, and 13 bases separated the two germline ends. Germline CDR1 reads MNHNS; CDR2 reads SASEGT. This CDR3 is 14 amino acids long. The DNA of the CDR3 is TGTGCCAGCAGACCGCCCGGGAGCAATTCACCCCTCCACTTT. Its protein product is CASRPPGSNSPLHF.

This chain connects TRBV20-1 to TRBJ2-1; D could derive from TRBD1 or TRBD2 (7 bases each). CDR1 is DFQATT, CDR2 SNEGSKA, per germline (reference sequence). This CDR3 is built from 15 residues. V lost 0 bases and J 6 bases, leaving 15 bases between the germline ends. The CDR3: CSARDGRGRSNEQFF. CDR3 nucleotides: TGCAGTGCTAGAGATGGGAGGGGGCGATCCAATGAGCAGTTCTTC.

The table lists this clonotype with many counts. The J gene is TRBJ1-6, the V gene TRBV20-1; perhaps TRBD1 as D (6 bases). CDR3 length: 11 amino acids. CDR1 DFQATT and CDR2 SNEGSKA come from the germline V gene (reference sequence). V was pared by 6 bases and J by 9 bases, with 9 bases between. This CDR3 is CSAGGSSPLHF. The DNA for the CDR3 is TGCAGTGCCGGGGGCAGTTCACCCCTCCACTTT.

The CDR3 protein is CASSLIGGVKYEQYF. The DNA of the CDR3 is TGTGCCAGCAGCTTGATTGGTGGGGTGAAATACGAGCAGTACTTC. V gene TRBV5-4 combines with J gene TRBJ2-7; D gene ambiguous. Germline values: CDR1 SGHNT, CDR2 YYREEE (reference sequence). V was pared by 1 base and J by 4 bases, with 15 bases between. CDR3 length equals 15 residues.

V usage is TRBV18 and J usage is TRBJ1-2; 7 bases fit TRBD1. The CDR3 consists of 15 residues. In germline, CDR1 is KGHSH, CDR2 LQKENI. J lost 8 bases, V lost 5 bases, and 14 bases had no gene match. DNA of the CDR3: TGTGCCAGCTCAGAAAGATCGGGACAGCAAGGAGGCTACACCTTC. Translated, it gives CASSERSGQQGGYTF.

This chain joins TRBV5-1 and TRBJ2-2; 9 bases match TRBD2. The CDR3 loop spans 15 amino acids. J lost 8 bases, V lost 8 bases, and 13 bases had no gene match. Germline lookup yields CDR1 SGHRS and CDR2 YFSETQ. CDR3: CASQEVAGATGELFF. The CDR3, as DNA: TGCGCCAGTCAAGAAGTAGCGGGGGCCACTGGGGAGCTGTTTTTT.

The chain employs TRBV5-1 and TRBJ1-4; a possible D gene is TRBD1 (5 bases). V was pared by 7 bases and J by 0 bases, with 13 bases between. The germline V gene encodes CDR1 SGHRS and CDR2 YFSETQ. The CDR3 has 15 residues. The CDR3 loop reads CASGRGSATNEKLFF. The DNA for the CDR3 is TGCGCCAGCGGCCGGGGGAGTGCAACTAATGAAAAACTGTTTTTT.

A few counts support this clonotype. The J gene is TRBJ2-1, the V gene TRBV2, with 14 bases lining up with TRBD2. CDR3 size: 14 residues. The germline V gene has CDR1 SNHLY and CDR2 FYNNEI. V lost 8 bases and J lost 5; bases outside the gene matches: 2. The CDR3 region is CASRTSGRNNEQFF. CDR3 in DNA: TGTGCCAGCCGGACTAGCGGGAGGAACAATGAGCAGTTCTTC.

V and J are TRBV7-2 and TRBJ2-2; D is uncertain. V was pared by 0 bases and J by 5 bases, with 10 bases between. The CDR3 is made up of 15 amino acids. CDR1 and CDR2 from the germline V gene are SGHTA and FQGNSA. CDR3 sequence reads: CASSLARLSTGELFF. The CDR3 nucleotides are TGTGCCAGCAGCTTAGCACGACTTAGTACCGGGGAGCTGTTTTTT. The whole variable domain, filled in from reference TRBV7-2 and TRBJ2-2, reads GAGVSQSPSNKVTEKGKDVELRCDPISGHTALYWYRQSLGQGLEFLIYFQGNSAPDKSGLPSDRFSAERTGGSVSTLTIQRTQQEDSAVYLCASSLARLSTGELFFGEGSRLTVL.

There are a few counts of this clonotype. The V and J genes are TRBV19 and TRBJ2-3; 7 positions match TRBD1. Looked up from germline, CDR1 is LNHDA and CDR2 is SQIVND (reference sequence). This CDR3 has 15 amino acids. Trimming cost V 7 bases and J 4 bases; bases outside gene matches: 11. CDR3: CASKVEAQGPDTQYF. CDR3 nucleotide sequence: TGTGCCAGTAAGGTGGAGGCACAGGGGCCAGATACGCAGTATTTT.

To note about this clonotype: This likely comes from a read error, as the CDR3 has no conserved phenylalanine or tryptophan at its end. The chain links TRBV27 to TRBJ2-2; D ambiguous. V was shortened by 4 bases and J by 4 bases, with 7 bases between the two germline ends. Germline values: CDR1 MNHEY, CDR2 SMNVEV (reference sequence). The CDR3 has 13 residues. The CDR3 protein is CASSSLGTGELFS. The DNA for the CDR3 is TGTGCCAGCAGTTCCTTGGGCACCGGGGAGCTGTTTTCT.

This clonotype came up a few times. V usage is TRBV20-1 and J usage is TRBJ2-2, with 7 bases that match TRBD2. The J segment lost 6 bases and the V segment lost 0 bases, leaving 1 base of the junction unmatched. The CDR3 covers 13 residues. Germline assignment: CDR1 DFQATT and CDR2 SNEGSKA (reference sequence). The CDR3 here is CSAREGGAGELFF. CDR3 nucleotides: TGCAGTGCTAGAGAGGGGGGGGCCGGGGAGCTGTTTTTT.

The table lists this clonotype with a few counts. The chain employs TRBV2 and TRBJ2-7; 9 positions match TRBD1. The J segment lost 0 bases and the V segment lost 4 bases, leaving 7 bases of the junction unmatched. The germline CDR1 and CDR2 sequences are SNHLY and FYNNEI. The CDR3 has 16 amino acids. The CDR3 DNA sequence: TGTGCCAGCAGTGTCGGGACAGGGACCTACTCCTACGAGCAGTACTTC. It specifies CASSVGTGTYSYEQYF.

The V and J genes are TRBV27 and TRBJ2-1; 9 positions match TRBD2. The CDR3 is 16 residues long. Germline-derived CDR1 and CDR2 are MNHEY and SMNVEV (reference sequence). J lost 5 bases, V lost 5 bases, and 10 bases had no gene match. CDR3 nucleotide sequence: TGTGCCAGCAGTGCTGAATGGACTAGCGAGAACAATGAGCAGTTCTTC. Amino acid sequence: CASSAEWTSENNEQFF.

This clonotype has a handful of counts. The gene calls are TRBV29-1 and TRBJ2-7; 9 positions agree with TRBD1. V was clipped by 4 bases and J by 4 bases; unmatched bases: 2. Germline V CDR1 and CDR2: SQVTM, ANQGSEA. The CDR3 has 12 residues. CDR3 coding DNA: TGCAGCGTTGCGGACAGGGGATACGAGCAGTACTTC. As protein: CSVADRGYEQYF.